This TCR beta chain was profiled in a study of blood T cell repertoires in COVID-19. Some clones are missing from TCRdb's copy, which holds only in-frame ones; the method was immunoSEQ multiplex PCR. The sample lists under 150,000 clones; approximately 85% were seen once. The clonotype comes from a woman in her sixties or seventies with COVID-19, enrolled during active disease. Material: peripheral blood.

The CDR3 DNA sequence: TGTGCCAGCTCCCCTCCGGGACTAGCGGGGTCCTTAGAGACCCAGTACTTC. It specifies CASSPPGLAGSLETQYF. V gene TRBV18 combines with J gene TRBJ2-5; 13 bases map to TRBD2. Germline V gives CDR1 KGHSH, CDR2 LQKENI. V shed 6 bases, J shed 4 bases, and the junction held 11 bases outside the gene matches. The CDR3 has 17 residues.